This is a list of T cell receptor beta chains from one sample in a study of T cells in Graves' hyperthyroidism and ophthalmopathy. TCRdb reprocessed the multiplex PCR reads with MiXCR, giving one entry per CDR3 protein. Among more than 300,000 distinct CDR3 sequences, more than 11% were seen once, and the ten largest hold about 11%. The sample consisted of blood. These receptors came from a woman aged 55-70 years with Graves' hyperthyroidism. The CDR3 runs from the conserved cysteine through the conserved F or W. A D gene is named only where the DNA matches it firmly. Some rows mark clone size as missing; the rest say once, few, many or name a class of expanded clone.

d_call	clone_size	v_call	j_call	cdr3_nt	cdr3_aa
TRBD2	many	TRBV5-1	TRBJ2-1	TGCGCCAGCAGCAACAGCGGGAGTCGCGATGAGCAGTTCTTC	CASSNSGSRDEQFF
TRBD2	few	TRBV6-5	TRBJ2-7	TGTGCCAGCAGTTACTTGGGACTAGCGGACCAGACCTACGAGCAGTACTTC	CASSYLGLADQTYEQYF
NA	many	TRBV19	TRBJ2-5	TGTGCCAGTAGTGCCTCGGGACTGACGGCGGAGACCCAGTACTTC	CASSASGLTAETQYF
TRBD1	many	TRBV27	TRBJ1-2	TGTGCCAGCAGTTTATACCCCGACAGGGGGTTGGGCTACACCTTC	CASSLYPDRGLGYTF
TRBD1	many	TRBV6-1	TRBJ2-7	TGTGCCAGCAGTGAAGCGGGACAGATTTACGAGCAGTACTTC	CASSEAGQIYEQYF
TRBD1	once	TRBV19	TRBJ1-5	TGTGCCAGTAGTAGACGACAGGGGGAAAGGCAGCCCCAGCATTTT	CASSRRQGERQPQHF
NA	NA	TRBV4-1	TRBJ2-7	TGCGCCAGCAGCCAAGACCCACGACAGGGGGCGGGAGGGTCCTACGAGCAGTACTTC	CASSQDPRQGAGGSYEQYF
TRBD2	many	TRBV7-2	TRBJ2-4	TGTGCCAGCAGCCCTTACGGAGCGGGAGTAGCCAAAAACATTCAGTACTTC	CASSPYGAGVAKNIQYF
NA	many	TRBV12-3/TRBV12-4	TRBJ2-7	TGTGCCAGCAGTTTTGACATCTACGAGCAGTACTTC	CASSFDIYEQYF
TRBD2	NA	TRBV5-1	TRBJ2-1	TGCGCCAGCAGCTTGGCTCCTAGCGGAACATACAATGAGCAGTTCTTC	CASSLAPSGTYNEQFF
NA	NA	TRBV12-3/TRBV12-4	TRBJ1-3	TGTGCCAGCACAGCTTCTGGAAGCACCATATATTTT	CASTASGSTIYF
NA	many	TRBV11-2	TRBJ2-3	TGTGCCAGCAGCTTAGTCTGGAAGGGGAGCACAGATACGCAGTATTTT	CASSLVWKGSTDTQYF
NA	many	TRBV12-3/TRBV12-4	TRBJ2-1	TGTGCCAGCGGGGGGCGGGGGAGCTCCTACAATGAGCAGTTCTTC	CASGGRGSSYNEQFF
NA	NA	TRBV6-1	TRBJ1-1	TGTGCCAGCAGTGCGTCGAGGGGCGACACTGAAGCTTTCTTT	CASSASRGDTEAFF
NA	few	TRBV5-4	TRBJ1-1	TGTGCCAGCAGCTCCGGGGCCAGTGACACTGAAGCTTTCTTT	CASSSGASDTEAFF
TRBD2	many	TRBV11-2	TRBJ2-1	TGTGCCAGCACCGGGGCTAGCGGGAATATGGATGAGCAGTTCTTC	CASTGASGNMDEQFF
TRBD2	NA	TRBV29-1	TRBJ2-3	TGCAGCGTTGAAGGGTCGTATACTAGCGGGAGAACAGATGCGCAGTATTTT	CSVEGSYTSGRTDAQYF
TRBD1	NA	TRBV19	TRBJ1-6	TGTGCCAGTAGTCCCCCGGACAGGGGGGTTTCACCCCTCCACTTT	CASSPPDRGVSPLHF
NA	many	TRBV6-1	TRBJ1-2	TGTGCCAGCAGTGAAGTCGATGGCTACACCTTC	CASSEVDGYTF
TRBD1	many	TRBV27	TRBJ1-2	TGTGCCAGCACCCAAAGGGGGACAGGGCCCCTCTATGGCTACACCTTC	CASTQRGTGPLYGYTF